This paragraph reports one T cell receptor beta chain. Its antigen is unknown. No base quality information exists; no much larger clone differs at one position. The sample comes from a study of CD4 and CD8 cells across lung adenocarcinoma regions listed by TCRdb under 2018. Looking at the study overall: The study examined intratumor heterogeneity of the T cell receptor repertoire by comparing tumor centers with tumor margins.

Donors were patients with localized lung adenocarcinoma, a subtype of non-small cell lung cancer. The margins of localized lung adenocarcinomas were where the samples came from. For TCR repertoire analysis, CD4+ T cells from tumor tissue were profiled apart from CD8+ T cells. The CDR3 runs 16 amino acids, cysteine and phenylalanine included. Just the 48-base CDR3 DNA is kept, in frame starting at base 1. According to the germline V gene, CDR1 reads MNHNS and CDR2 reads SASEGT. Trimming removed 1 base from V and 4 bases from J; the gene matches leave 7 bases unexplained. The receptor library was made with PCR. Sequencer: HiSeq X Ten. The public sequencing data were trimmed at Q25 with fastp and processed into clonotypes with MiXCR by TCRdb, which kept only in-frame beta chains. CDR3 protein sequences are deduplicated, and each keeps its most common genes and DNA. In this sample the table shows some 4,000 distinct CDR3 sequences, roughly 70% of which occur a single time. The ten largest clones take up approximately 18% of the sample.

The sample was CD4+ T cells from the margin of a lung tumor. Read against the paper, the sample's cell subset or site label means: tumor margin region. Recombination joined TRBV6-1 with TRBJ2-1, with TRBD2 matching 7 junction bases. The receptor was derived from a male donor with lung adenocarcinoma. The CD4 and CD8 labels of this study may be unreliable. The CDR3 reads as follows: CASSEVSSGPYNEQFF. The nucleotide sequence is given as TGTGCCAGCAGTGAAGTTAGTAGCGGGCCTTACAATGAGCAGTTCTTC.